These 2 T cell receptor beta chains came from one sample sequenced in a study of early T cells in non-severe SARS-CoV-2 infection. From the 5' RACE reads, TCRdb called clonotypes with MiXCR, one entry per CDR3 protein. The sample gives just under 90,000 distinct CDR3 sequences, 14% of which show up once; roughly 7% is in the top ten. The sample was whole blood. These receptors were obtained from an adult who was a healthcare worker with PCR-confirmed SARS-CoV-2 infection or an uninfected control (not recorded which).

This chain connects TRBV19 to TRBJ2-1; the D is unclear. The CDR3 runs 15 residues. Trimming shortened V by 4 bases and J by 0 bases, and 10 bases separated the two germline ends. The V gene's germline CDR1 is LNHDA and CDR2 SQIVND (reference sequence). CDR3 loop: CASSRSYSSYNEQFF. In DNA form, the CDR3 reads TGTGCCAGTAGTAGGTCCTACAGCTCCTACAATGAGCAGTTCTTC. Looking up the rest from reference TRBV19 and TRBJ2-1 gives the full variable domain: DGGITQSPKYLFRKEGQNVTLSCEQNLNHDAMYWYRQDPGQGLRLIYYSQIVNDFQKGDIAEGYSVSREKKESFPLTVTSAQKNPTAFYLCASSRSYSSYNEQFFGPGTRLTVL.

The chain uses TRBV7-9 and TRBJ2-1, with D possibly matching TRBD2 (6 bases). The germline V and J ends were trimmed by 4 bases and 2 bases, with 27 bases remaining between them. CDR1 and CDR2 (germline): SEHNR, FQNEAQ (reference sequence). This CDR3 spans 20 amino acids. In nucleotides, the CDR3 is TGTGCCAGCAGCTCCTCAGTCCCGGGACTTCACCTGAGCCCCTACAATGAGCAGTTCTTC. It encodes CASSSSVPGLHLSPYNEQFF.